The rows below give T cell receptor beta chains drawn from one sample of a study of shared clonotypes between healthy human individuals. Sequenced by immunoSEQ multiplex PCR; TCRdb stores in-frame clones only, minus some. The sample includes under 2,500,000 clones, about 94% of them seen just once. The sequenced sample was naive CD4+ T cells sorted from blood. These receptors originate from a man aged 18 to 30 in good health. The CDR3 runs from the conserved cysteine through the conserved F or W. Fields, in order: D gene, clone size, J gene, V gene, CDR3 protein, CDR3 DNA. A D gene is named only where the DNA matches it firmly. Clone size is given for some rows only: seen once, a few or many times, or a class if the clone is expanded.

>-|-|TRBJ2-1|TRBV10-3
CAISGAAQPLKVNEQFF
TGTGCCATCAGCGGGGCGGCCCAGCCCTTAAAGGTCAATGAGCAGTTCTTC
>-|-|TRBJ1-5|TRBV5-1
CASSLDSHSNQPQHF
TGCGCCAGCAGCTTGGACAGCCATAGCAATCAGCCCCAGCATTTT
>-|-|TRBJ2-1|TRBV15
CATSREGVEFF
TGTGCCACCAGCAGAGAGGGCGTAGAGTTCTTC
>TRBD2|-|TRBJ2-3|TRBV5-6
CASSLGGSGGLGTQYF
TGTGCCAGCTCCCTTGGTGGGAGCGGGGGACTCGGTACGCAGTATTTT
>TRBD1|-|TRBJ2-3|TRBV5-4
CASSLDRGETDTQYF
TGTGCCAGCAGCTTGGACAGGGGCGAGACAGATACGCAGTATTTT
>-|-|TRBJ2-4|TRBV5-1
CASRLGPEGNIQYF
TGCGCCAGCCGTTTGGGACCAGAGGGGAACATTCAGTACTTC
>-|-|TRBJ1-6|TRBV29-1
CSVRDSYNSPLHF
TGCAGCGTTCGGGACTCCTATAATTCACCCCTCCACTTT
>-|-|TRBJ1-6|TRBV21-1
CASSVGGGNSPLHF
-
>-|-|TRBJ1-1|TRBV4-1
CASSPNFWGTPNTEAFF
TGCGCCAGCAGCCCAAATTTCTGGGGGACACCAAACACTGAAGCTTTCTTT
>-|once|TRBJ2-1|TRBV18
CASSEGGDAREQFF
TGTGCCAGCTCTGAGGGGGGGGACGCCAGGGAGCAGTTCTTC
>-|once|TRBJ2-2|TRBV9
CASSDQPRLMRNTGELFF
TGTGCCAGCAGCGACCAACCGAGGCTGATGCGAAACACCGGGGAGCTGTTTTTT
>TRBD1|-|TRBJ1-1|TRBV10-3
CASAGTGWTEAFF
TGTGCCTCAGCCGGGACAGGGTGGACTGAAGCTTTCTTT
>-|once|TRBJ1-2|TRBV28
CASTAGRVYGYTF
TGTGCCAGCACAGCTGGCCGAGTCTATGGCTACACCTTC
>-|-|TRBJ1-5|TRBV7-2
CASSFISGAGQPQHF
TGTGCCAGCAGCTTCATATCGGGGGCAGGCCAGCCCCAGCATTTT
>-|-|TRBJ2-6|TRBV29-1
CSVQGSGANVLTF
TGCAGCGTACAGGGCTCTGGGGCCAACGTCCTGACTTTC
>-|-|TRBJ2-3|TRBV11-2
CASSPQGGTQYF
TGTGCCAGCAGCCCTCAGGGGGGTACGCAGTATTTT
>-|-|TRBJ2-3|TRBV4-3
CASSQEGPTDTQYF
TGCGCCAGCAGCCAAGAGGGGCCCACAGATACGCAGTATTTT
>TRBD2|-|TRBJ2-1|TRBV27
CASSSSLILGLAGGPSNEQFF
TGTGCCAGCAGTTCCTCCCTTATCTTAGGACTAGCGGGAGGGCCGAGCAATGAGCAGTTCTTC
>-|-|TRBJ2-7|TRBV27
CASSRRTDKLGYEQYF
TGTGCCAGCAGTAGGCGGACAGATAAATTGGGCTACGAGCAGTACTTC
>-|once|TRBJ2-4|TRBV2
CASSGGTLAKNIQYF
TGTGCCAGCAGTGGAGGGACTCTAGCCAAAAACATTCAGTACTTC
>-|-|TRBJ1-5|TRBV10-2
CASSRDGNQPQHF
TGCGCCAGCAGTCGGGACGGTAATCAGCCCCAGCATTTT
>-|-|TRBJ2-5|TRBV20-1
CSARTVETQYF
TGCAGTGCACGGACAGTCGAGACCCAGTACTTC
>TRBD1|-|TRBJ2-5|TRBV6-1
CASSGQGVQETQYF
TGTGCCAGCAGTGGACAGGGGGTTCAGGAGACCCAGTACTTC
>TRBD2|-|TRBJ2-2|TRBV4-3
CASSPGPSLREKTNTGELFF
TGCGCCAGCAGCCCAGGACCGTCCTTGCGGGAGAAGACGAACACCGGGGAGCTGTTTTTT
>-|-|TRBJ1-2|TRBV6-5
CASSYSLDSYGYTF
TGTGCCAGCAGTTACTCGTTAGATTCCTATGGCTACACCTTC
>-|-|TRBJ1-1|TRBV6-4
CASSHDRNTEAFF
TGTGCCAGCAGTCATGACAGGAACACTGAAGCTTTCTTT
>TRBD2|-|TRBJ2-1|TRBV10-3
CAISEYFGGRAPNEQFF
TGTGCCATCAGTGAGTATTTTGGCGGGAGGGCCCCAAATGAGCAGTTCTTC
>TRBD1|-|TRBJ1-5|TRBV5-1
CASSEGAGNQPQHF
TGCGCCAGCAGCGAGGGGGCCGGCAATCAGCCCCAGCATTTT
>-|-|TRBJ1-2|TRBV6-5
CASSYSRFPYGYTF
TGTGCCAGCAGTTACTCGCGTTTTCCCTATGGCTACACCTTC
>TRBD2|-|TRBJ2-5|TRBV5-6
CASSLVGTSGTETQYF
TGTGCCAGCAGCTTGGTAGGGACTAGCGGGACAGAGACCCAGTACTTC
>TRBD1|-|TRBJ1-1|TRBV5-1
CASSPRTGDTEAFF
TGCGCCAGCAGCCCAAGGACAGGGGACACTGAAGCTTTCTTT
>-|-|TRBJ1-1|TRBV5-4
CASSFYGGSEAFF
TGTGCCAGCAGCTTCTATGGGGGCTCTGAAGCTTTCTTT
>-|-|TRBJ2-1|TRBV5-5
CASSLARDSREQFF
TGTGCCAGCAGCTTGGCCAGGGATTCTCGGGAGCAGTTCTTC
>-|-|TRBJ2-7|TRBV6-5
CASSYSIGQSYEQYF
TGTGCCAGCAGTTACTCGATCGGACAGTCCTACGAGCAGTACTTC
>-|-|TRBJ2-3|TRBV11-3
CASSPRLESDTQYF
TGTGCCAGCAGCCCCCGGTTAGAATCAGATACGCAGTATTTT
>TRBD1|-|TRBJ2-7|TRBV4-1
CASSPRDRGNEQYF
TGCGCCAGCAGCCCCCGGGACAGGGGAAACGAGCAGTACTTC
>TRBD2|-|TRBJ2-7|TRBV19
CATAAGEGEQYF
TGTGCCACGGCAGCGGGAGAAGGCGAGCAGTACTTC
>-|-|TRBJ1-2|TRBV5-5
CASSLMGGSYGYTF
TGTGCCAGCAGCTTGATGGGGGGCAGCTATGGCTACACCTTC
>-|-|TRBJ2-5|TRBV28
CASSPHTEGTQYF
TGTGCCAGCAGTCCCCACACCGAGGGGACCCAGTACTTC
>-|-|TRBJ2-1|TRBV10-2
CASSESRTFNEQFF
TGCGCCAGCAGTGAGTCCCGTACGTTTAATGAGCAGTTCTTC
>-|-|TRBJ1-1|TRBV4-3
CASSQDRWGQNTEAFF
TGCGCCAGCAGCCAAGATCGGTGGGGACAGAACACTGAAGCTTTCTTT
>-|-|TRBJ2-3|TRBV6-1
CASSTQGIPDTQYF
TGTGCCAGCAGTACACAGGGTATCCCAGATACGCAGTATTTT
>-|-|TRBJ1-2|TRBV7-9
CASSFSGGGYGYTF
TGTGCCAGCAGCTTTTCCGGGGGTGGCTATGGCTACACCTTC
>-|-|TRBJ1-1|TRBV10-1
CASSESTGEAFF
TGCGCCAGCAGTGAGTCGACGGGGGAAGCTTTCTTT
>TRBD2|-|TRBJ2-3|TRBV6-4
CASSDRAGGPDTQYF
TGTGCCAGCAGTGACCGAGCGGGAGGGCCAGATACGCAGTATTTT
>TRBD1|-|TRBJ1-1|TRBV30
CAWSQTGREAFF
TGTGCCTGGAGCCAGACAGGGAGAGAAGCTTTCTTT
>TRBD2|-|TRBJ2-3|TRBV4-1
CASSPLAGSDTQYF
TGCGCCAGCAGCCCCCTAGCGGGGTCAGATACGCAGTATTTT
>TRBD1|-|TRBJ1-2|TRBV2
CASRWDRGTGNYGYTF
TGTGCCAGCCGGTGGGACAGGGGGACGGGTAACTATGGCTACACCTTC
>-|-|TRBJ2-2|TRBV5-1
CASSFFRDTNTGELFF
TGCGCCAGCAGCTTCTTCCGGGATACGAACACCGGGGAGCTGTTTTTT
>TRBD1|-|TRBJ1-2|TRBV9
CASTAGQANYGYTF
TGTGCCAGCACCGCGGGACAGGCTAACTATGGCTACACCTTC
>-|-|TRBJ2-7|TRBV9
CASSVGGESAYEQYF
TGTGCCAGCAGCGTAGGGGGGGAGTCTGCCTACGAGCAGTACTTC
>TRBD1|-|TRBJ2-7|TRBV30
CAWSHGTGTYEQYF
TGTGCCTGGAGTCACGGGACAGGGACCTACGAGCAGTACTTC
>TRBD2|-|TRBJ2-1|TRBV10-3
CAIKPNREGHEQFF
TGTGCCATCAAACCTAACCGGGAGGGGCATGAGCAGTTCTTC
>TRBD1|-|TRBJ1-4|TRBV6-6
CASSYDGTGVEKLFF
TGTGCCAGCAGTTACGACGGGACAGGGGTCGAAAAACTGTTTTTT
>TRBD1|-|TRBJ1-2|TRBV6-5
CASRTSGQGVYTF
TGTGCCAGCAGGACTTCGGGACAGGGCGTCTACACCTTC